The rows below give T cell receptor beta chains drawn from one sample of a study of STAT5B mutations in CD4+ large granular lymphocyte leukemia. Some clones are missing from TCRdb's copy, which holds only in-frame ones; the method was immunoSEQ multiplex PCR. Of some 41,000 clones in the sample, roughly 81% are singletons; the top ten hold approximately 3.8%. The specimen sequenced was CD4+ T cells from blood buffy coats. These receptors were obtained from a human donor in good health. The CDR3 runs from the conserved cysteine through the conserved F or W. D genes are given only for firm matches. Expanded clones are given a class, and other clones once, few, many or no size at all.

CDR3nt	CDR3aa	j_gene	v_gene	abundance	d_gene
TGCGCCAGCAGCTCGGGGGGCTCCTATGGCTACACCTTC	CASSSGGSYGYTF	TRBJ1-2	TRBV5-1	.	.
TGTGCCAGCAGCCCCCTCGGGGGGGTCCGGGGCAATGAGCAGTTCTTC	CASSPLGGVRGNEQFF	TRBJ2-1	TRBV7-3	few	TRBD2
TGTGCCAGCAGCTTAATGGAGAACACTGAAGCTTTCTTT	CASSLMENTEAFF	TRBJ1-1	TRBV7-6	.	.
TGTGCCAGCAGCCTTCTGCTCCAGGGCACTGAAGCTTTCTTT	CASSLLLQGTEAFF	TRBJ1-1	TRBV5-6	.	.
TGTGCCAGCTGGGGGACGGGGAACACTGAAGCTTTCTTT	CASWGTGNTEAFF	TRBJ1-1	TRBV6-1	.	.
TGTGCCAGCAGGGACTCCGGCACAGATACGCAGTATTTT	CASRDSGTDTQYF	TRBJ2-3	TRBV2	.	.
TGTGCCAGCAGCTCTCGGGTTTTGACTAGCGGGAGAGAGACCCAGTACTTC	CASSSRVLTSGRETQYF	TRBJ2-5	TRBV7-8	.	TRBD2
TGTGCCAGCAGTGAAAAGGGGGGCCGAACAGATACGCAGTATTTT	CASSEKGGRTDTQYF	TRBJ2-3	TRBV2	.	.
TGCGCCAGCAGCCAGCCTCGGATTAGGGATGAAAAACTGTTTTTT	CASSQPRIRDEKLFF	TRBJ1-4	TRBV4-1	once	.
TGCAGCGCCTACACGAACACCGGGGAGCTGTTTTTT	CSAYTNTGELFF	TRBJ2-2	TRBV29-1	.	.
TGTGCCAGCAGGACGACAGGGCAAGAGGCCCAGTACTTC	CASRTTGQEAQYF	TRBJ2-5	TRBV28	.	TRBD1
TGTGCCAGCAGTTCCACGGGACTATTCGCAGATACGCAGTATTTT	CASSSTGLFADTQYF	TRBJ2-3	TRBV25-1	once	TRBD2
TGCAGCGGGGGCAGGGGTAGGAATGAGCAGTTCTTC	CSGGRGRNEQFF	TRBJ2-1	TRBV29-1	few	.
TGTGCCAGCAGCTCGCGACTCTCCTCAGGGGGCGAGCAGTACTTC	CASSSRLSSGGEQYF	TRBJ2-7	TRBV7-9	.	TRBD1
TGCGCCAGCAGCTTGTGGGGGGGGGCCAACGCAGATACGCAGTATTTT	CASSLWGGANADTQYF	TRBJ2-3	TRBV5-1	once	.
TGTGCCAGCAGCTTGCTAGCGGGAGGGGTCAATGAGCAGTTCTTC	CASSLLAGGVNEQFF	TRBJ2-1	TRBV9	.	TRBD2
TGTGCCAGTAGCAACGGACAGGGGTTTTCTGAAGCTTTCTTT	CASSNGQGFSEAFF	TRBJ1-1	TRBV19	.	TRBD1
TGTGCCAGCAGTTTATCGATAGGGGGGGGATTAATCTATGGCTACACCTTC	CASSLSIGGGLIYGYTF	TRBJ1-2	TRBV27	.	.
TGTGCCAGCAGGCGACTAGCGGGAGGGGCGAAGACCCAGTACTTC	CASRRLAGGAKTQYF	TRBJ2-5	TRBV2	.	TRBD2
TGCGCCAGCAAGGGGGGGGCCGCGGATACGCAGTATTTT	CASKGGAADTQYF	TRBJ2-3	TRBV10-2	.	.
TGTGCCAGCAGTAAGCAAACAGGGCCCATGAACACTGAAGCTTTCTTT	CASSKQTGPMNTEAFF	TRBJ1-1	TRBV28	.	.
TGTGCCAGCAGGCGTGACAGGGGCGCTAACTATGGCTACACCTTC	CASRRDRGANYGYTF	TRBJ1-2	TRBV7-9	.	TRBD1
TGTGCCAGCAGCTTAGTGGCGAGTAGACCTGAGCAGTTCTTC	CASSLVASRPEQFF	TRBJ2-1	TRBV7-2	.	.
TGTGCCAGAAGCTTAGACCCAGGGGCCTCTGGAAACACCATATATTTT	CARSLDPGASGNTIYF	TRBJ1-3	TRBV7-5	.	.
TGTGCCAGCAGTTTAATGGGTTGGGGGGACCGGGACCGCTCCTACGAGCAGTACTTC	CASSLMGWGDRDRSYEQYF	TRBJ2-7	TRBV28	once	.
TGCGCCACCCAAGCTGGGGACTTTTCTGCCGGGGAGCTGTTTTTT	CATQAGDFSAGELFF	TRBJ2-2	TRBV5-1	.	.
TGTGCCAGCAGCGTAGGGCGACTCCCCACTGAAGCTTTCTTT	CASSVGRLPTEAFF	TRBJ1-1	TRBV9	.	.